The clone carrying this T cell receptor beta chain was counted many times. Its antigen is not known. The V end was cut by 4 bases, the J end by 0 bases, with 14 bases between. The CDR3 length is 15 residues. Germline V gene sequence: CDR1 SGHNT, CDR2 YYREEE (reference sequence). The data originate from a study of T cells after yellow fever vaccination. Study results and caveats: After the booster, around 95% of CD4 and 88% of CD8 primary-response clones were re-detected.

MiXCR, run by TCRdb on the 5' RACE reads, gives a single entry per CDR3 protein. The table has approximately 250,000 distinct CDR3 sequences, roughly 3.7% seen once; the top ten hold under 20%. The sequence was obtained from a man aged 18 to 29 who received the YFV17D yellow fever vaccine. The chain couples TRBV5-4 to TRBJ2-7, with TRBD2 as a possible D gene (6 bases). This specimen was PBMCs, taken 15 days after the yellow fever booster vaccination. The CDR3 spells CASSPYPGSSYEQYV. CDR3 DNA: TGTGCCAGCAGCCCCTACCCCGGGAGCTCCTACGAGCAGTACGTC.